What follows are 9 T cell receptor beta chains derived from one specimen sequenced in a study of blood T cell repertoires in COVID-19. The method was immunoSEQ multiplex PCR; TCRdb's version includes in-frame clones alone and lacks a portion of them. This table holds 40,000 or so clones, over 80% found once. The specimen sequenced was peripheral blood. The receptors stem from a human donor in a cohort sampled during active COVID-19.

The chain joins TRBV10-3 to TRBJ1-6; D unclear. This CDR3 contains 14 residues. V was clipped by 6 bases and J by 6 bases, with 12 bases between them. Germline-derived CDR1 and CDR2 are ENHRY and SYGVKD. CDR3 in DNA: TGTGCCATCAGCCGGGAACTTGGTAATTCACCCCTCCACTTT. It codes for CAISRELGNSPLHF.

This clone was picked up one time. The chain has TRBV18 and TRBJ2-7, with 7 bases that match TRBD2. Germline assignment: CDR1 KGHSH and CDR2 LQKENI. The trim removed 6 bases at V and 7 bases at J, leaving 9 bases unmatched. The CDR3 runs to 13 residues. CDR3 bases: TGTGCCAGCTCCCTGGGGGGGGAAGGGGAGCAGTACTTC. Translated: CASSLGGEGEQYF.

The gene calls are TRBV5-6 and TRBJ1-6, with D possibly TRBD1 on 6 matching bases. The ends were cut back, 5 bases at V and 8 bases at J, with 11 bases in the middle. The CDR3 covers 13 residues. CDR1 and CDR2 (germline): SGHDT, YYEEEE. In DNA, the CDR3 is TGTGCCAGCAGACCAAACAGGGATTCACCCCTCCACTTT. This codes for CASRPNRDSPLHF.

This chain uses TRBV30 with TRBJ2-3; 8 bases agree with TRBD2. The V segment lost 0 bases and the J segment 2 bases; nucleotides outside the gene matches: 7. The CDR3 extends over 16 amino acids. Germline V gene sequence: CDR1 GTSNPN, CDR2 SVGIG (reference sequence). The CDR3 nucleotides read TGTGCCTGGAGTGTAGGGCGGGGGGCGAACACAGATACGCAGTATTTT. Translation gives CAWSVGRGANTDTQYF.

V gene TRBV28 combines with J gene TRBJ1-2, with TRBD1 matching over 10 bases. Germline trimming cut 3 bases from V and 3 bases from J; bases unmatched to any gene: 7. The germline V gene encodes CDR1 MDHEN and CDR2 SYDVKM. The CDR3 length is 16 residues. CDR3 amino acids: CASSFFPGQGDYGYTF. The DNA of the CDR3 is TGTGCCAGCAGTTTCTTCCCTGGACAGGGGGACTATGGCTACACCTTC.

In this sample, this clone turned up once. The chain has TRBV29-1 and TRBJ2-1; 7 bases match TRBD1. CDR3 length equals 12 residues. The ends lost 5 bases at V and 10 bases at J; junction bases unmatched: 8. From germline, CDR1 is SQVTM and CDR2 ANQGSEA. In nucleotides, the CDR3 is TGCAGCGTTACCAAGGGGGCAAGAGAGCAGTTCTTC. Protein sequence: CSVTKGAREQFF.

This chain joins TRBV2 and TRBJ2-2; TRBD1 aligns across 10 bases. Germline lookup yields CDR1 SNHLY and CDR2 FYNNEI. The V and J ends lost 7 bases and 0 bases, in that order; junction bases with no gene match: 5. The CDR3 length is 16 residues. This chain's CDR3 is CASKGQGGANTGELFF. CDR3 nucleotides: TGTGCCAGCAAAGGACAGGGGGGCGCGAACACCGGGGAGCTGTTTTTT.

The chain joins TRBV7-2 to TRBJ1-2; D is undetermined. CDR3 length: 12 amino acids. Germline V gene sequence: CDR1 SGHTA, CDR2 FQGNSA. Trimming took 5 bases from V and 3 from J, leaving 7 bases between them. CDR3 region: CASSPNDYGYTF. Here the CDR3 DNA reads TGTGCCAGCAGCCCCAATGACTATGGCTACACCTTC.

The chain is built from TRBV7-2 and TRBJ2-7; tentatively, D is TRBD2 (6 bases). This CDR3 spans 12 amino acids. Germline CDR1 SGHTA, CDR2 FQGNSA. Between the trimmed V and J ends, which lost 1 base and 6 bases, there was a span of 7 bases. The CDR3 is CASSLGGGEQYF. CDR3 DNA sequence: TGTGCCAGCAGCTTAGGGGGAGGCGAGCAGTACTTC.